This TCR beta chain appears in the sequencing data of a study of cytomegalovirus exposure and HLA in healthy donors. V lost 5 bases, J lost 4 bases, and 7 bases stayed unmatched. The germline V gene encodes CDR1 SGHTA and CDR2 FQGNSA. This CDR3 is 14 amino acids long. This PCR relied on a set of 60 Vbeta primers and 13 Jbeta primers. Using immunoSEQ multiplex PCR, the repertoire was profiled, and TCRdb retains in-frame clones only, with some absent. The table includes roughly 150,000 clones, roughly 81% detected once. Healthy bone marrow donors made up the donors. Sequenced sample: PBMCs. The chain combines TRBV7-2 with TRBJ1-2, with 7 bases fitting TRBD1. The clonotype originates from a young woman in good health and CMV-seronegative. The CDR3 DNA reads TGTGCCAGCAGCCCCGGGACAGTGCCCTATGGCTACACCTTC. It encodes CASSPGTVPYGYTF.